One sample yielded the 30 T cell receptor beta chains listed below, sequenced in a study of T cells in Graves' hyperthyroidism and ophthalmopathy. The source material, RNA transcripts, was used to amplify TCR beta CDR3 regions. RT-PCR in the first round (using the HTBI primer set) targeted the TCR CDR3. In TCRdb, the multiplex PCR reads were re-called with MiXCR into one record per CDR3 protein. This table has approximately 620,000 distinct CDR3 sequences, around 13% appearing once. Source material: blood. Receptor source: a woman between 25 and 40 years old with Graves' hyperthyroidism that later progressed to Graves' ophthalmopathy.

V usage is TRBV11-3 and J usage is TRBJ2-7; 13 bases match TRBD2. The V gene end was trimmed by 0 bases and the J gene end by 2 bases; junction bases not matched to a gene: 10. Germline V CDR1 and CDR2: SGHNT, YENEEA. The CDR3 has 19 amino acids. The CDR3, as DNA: TGTGCCAGCAGCTTAGAATCTGGACTAGCGGGAGTTAGGACCTACGAGCAGTACTTC. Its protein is CASSLESGLAGVRTYEQYF.

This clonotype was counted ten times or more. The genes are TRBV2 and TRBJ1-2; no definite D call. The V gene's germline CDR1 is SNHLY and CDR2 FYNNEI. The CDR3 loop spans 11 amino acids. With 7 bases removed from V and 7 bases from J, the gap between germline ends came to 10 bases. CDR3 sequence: CASKRETGYTF. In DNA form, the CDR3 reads TGTGCCAGCAAAAGGGAAACTGGCTACACCTTC.

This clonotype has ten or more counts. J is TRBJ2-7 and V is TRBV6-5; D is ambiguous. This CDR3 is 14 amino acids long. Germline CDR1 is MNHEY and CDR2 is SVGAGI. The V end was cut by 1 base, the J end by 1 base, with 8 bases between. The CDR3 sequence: CASSYWVSSYEQYF. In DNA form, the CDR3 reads TGTGCCAGCAGTTACTGGGTGTCGTCCTACGAGCAGTACTTC.

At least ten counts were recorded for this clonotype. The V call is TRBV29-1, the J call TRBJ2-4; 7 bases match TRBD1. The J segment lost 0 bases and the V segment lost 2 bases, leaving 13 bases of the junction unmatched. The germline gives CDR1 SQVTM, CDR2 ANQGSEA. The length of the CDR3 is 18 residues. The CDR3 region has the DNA TGCAGCGTTGAAACAGGGGCTGGCTACACGCTAGCCAAAAACATTCAGTACTTC. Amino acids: CSVETGAGYTLAKNIQYF.

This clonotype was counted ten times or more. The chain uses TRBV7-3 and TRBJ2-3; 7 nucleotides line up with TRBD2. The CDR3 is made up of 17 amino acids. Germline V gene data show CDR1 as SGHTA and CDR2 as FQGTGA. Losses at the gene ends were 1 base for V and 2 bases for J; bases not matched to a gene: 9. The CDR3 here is CASSLNPGRDYTDTQYF. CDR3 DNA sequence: TGTGCCAGCAGCTTAAACCCAGGCAGGGACTACACAGATACGCAGTATTTT.

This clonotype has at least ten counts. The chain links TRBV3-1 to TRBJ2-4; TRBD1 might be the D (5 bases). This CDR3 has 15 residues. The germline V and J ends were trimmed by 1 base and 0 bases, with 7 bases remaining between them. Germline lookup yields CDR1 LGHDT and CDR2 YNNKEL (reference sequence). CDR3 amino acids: CASSQATVAKNIQYF. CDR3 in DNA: TGTGCCAGCAGCCAAGCGACAGTAGCCAAAAACATTCAGTACTTC.

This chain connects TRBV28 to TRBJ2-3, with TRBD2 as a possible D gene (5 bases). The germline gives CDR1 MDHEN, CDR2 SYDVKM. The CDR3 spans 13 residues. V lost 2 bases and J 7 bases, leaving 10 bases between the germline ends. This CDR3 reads CASSLLPGYTQYF. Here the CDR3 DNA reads TGTGCCAGCAGTTTACTTCCGGGATATACGCAGTATTTT.

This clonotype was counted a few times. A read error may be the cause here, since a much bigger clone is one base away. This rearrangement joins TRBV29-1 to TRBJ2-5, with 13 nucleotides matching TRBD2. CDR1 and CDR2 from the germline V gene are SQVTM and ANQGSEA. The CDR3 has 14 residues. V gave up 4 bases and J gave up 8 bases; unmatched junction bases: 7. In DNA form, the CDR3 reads TGCAGCGTTGTACTAGCGGGAGGGTTGGATACCCAGTACTTC. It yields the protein CSVVLAGGLDTQYF.

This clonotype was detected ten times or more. The CDR3 region is CASSLTFAGGGTDTQYF. The DNA for the CDR3 is TGTGCCAGCAGTTTAACTTTTGCGGGGGGCGGCACAGATACGCAGTATTTT. The chain couples TRBV28 to TRBJ2-3; 8 nucleotides match TRBD2. With V trimmed by 2 bases and J by 1 base, 8 bases remained unmatched. Germline-derived CDR1 and CDR2 are MDHEN and SYDVKM. The CDR3 has 17 residues.

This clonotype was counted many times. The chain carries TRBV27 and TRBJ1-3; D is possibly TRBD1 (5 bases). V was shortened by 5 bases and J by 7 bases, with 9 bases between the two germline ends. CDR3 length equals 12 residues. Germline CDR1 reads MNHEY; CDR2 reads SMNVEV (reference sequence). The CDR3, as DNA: TGTGCCAGCAGTCCGGGGGGGAACACCATATATTTT. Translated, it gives CASSPGGNTIYF.

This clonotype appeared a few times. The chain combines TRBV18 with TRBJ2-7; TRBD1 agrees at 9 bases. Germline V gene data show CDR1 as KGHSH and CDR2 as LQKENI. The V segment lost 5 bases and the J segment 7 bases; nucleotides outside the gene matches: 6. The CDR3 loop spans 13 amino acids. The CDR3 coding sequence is TGTGCCAGCTCATTGGGGACAGGGAGGGAGCAGTACTTC. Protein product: CASSLGTGREQYF.

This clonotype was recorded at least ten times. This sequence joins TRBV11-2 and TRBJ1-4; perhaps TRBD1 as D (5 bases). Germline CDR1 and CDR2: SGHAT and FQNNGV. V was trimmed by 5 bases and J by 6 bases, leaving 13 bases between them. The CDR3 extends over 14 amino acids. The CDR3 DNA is TGTGCCAGCAGCGCCCAAACAGGCTATGAAAAACTGTTTTTT. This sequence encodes CASSAQTGYEKLFF.

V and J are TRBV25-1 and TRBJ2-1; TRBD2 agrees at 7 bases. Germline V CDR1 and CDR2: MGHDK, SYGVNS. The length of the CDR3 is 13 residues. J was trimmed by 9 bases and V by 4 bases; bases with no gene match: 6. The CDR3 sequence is CASSVWEGVEQFF. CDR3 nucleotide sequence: TGTGCCAGCAGTGTCTGGGAGGGAGTTGAGCAGTTCTTC.

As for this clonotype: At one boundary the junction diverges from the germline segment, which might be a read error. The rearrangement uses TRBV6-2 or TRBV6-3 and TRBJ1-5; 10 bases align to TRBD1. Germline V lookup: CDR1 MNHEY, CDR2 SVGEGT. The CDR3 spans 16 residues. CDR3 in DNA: TGTGCCAACAGTTACAGGGACAGGGGTTACTTTCAGCCCCAGCATTTT. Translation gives CANSYRDRGYFQPQHF.

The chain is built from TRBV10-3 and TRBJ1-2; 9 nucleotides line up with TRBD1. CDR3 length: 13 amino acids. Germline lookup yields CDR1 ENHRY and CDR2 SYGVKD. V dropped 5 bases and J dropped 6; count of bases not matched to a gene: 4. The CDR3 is CAISLTGGNGYTF. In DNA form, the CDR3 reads TGTGCCATCAGTTTAACAGGGGGCAATGGCTACACCTTC.

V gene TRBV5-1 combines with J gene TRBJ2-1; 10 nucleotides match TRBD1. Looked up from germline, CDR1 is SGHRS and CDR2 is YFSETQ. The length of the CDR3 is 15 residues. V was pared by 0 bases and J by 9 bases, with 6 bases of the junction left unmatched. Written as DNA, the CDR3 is TGCGCCAGCAGCTTGGTACCCCGGGACAGGGGTGAGCAGTTCTTC. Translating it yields CASSLVPRDRGEQFF.

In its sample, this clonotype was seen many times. The CDR3 DNA follows: TGTGCCAGCAAGGGATCCTGGGAGACCCAGTACTTC. Its translation: CASKGSWETQYF. The V and J genes are TRBV6-2 or TRBV6-3 and TRBJ2-5; D is ambiguous. Per the germline V gene, CDR1 is MNHEY and CDR2 is SVGEGT. There are 12 residues in the CDR3. Trimming shortened V by 7 bases and J by 5 bases, and 11 bases separated the two germline ends.

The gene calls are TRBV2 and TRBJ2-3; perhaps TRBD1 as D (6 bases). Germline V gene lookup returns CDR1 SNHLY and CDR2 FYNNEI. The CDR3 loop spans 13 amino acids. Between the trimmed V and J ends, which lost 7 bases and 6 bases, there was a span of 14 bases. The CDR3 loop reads CASKRGSGDTQYF. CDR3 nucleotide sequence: TGTGCCAGCAAGAGGGGGAGTGGCGATACGCAGTATTTT.

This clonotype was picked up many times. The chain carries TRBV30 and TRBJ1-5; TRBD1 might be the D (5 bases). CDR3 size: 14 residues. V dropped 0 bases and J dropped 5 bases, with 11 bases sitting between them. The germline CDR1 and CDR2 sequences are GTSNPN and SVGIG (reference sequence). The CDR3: CAWSVGRGYQPQHF. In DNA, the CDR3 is TGTGCCTGGAGTGTCGGTAGGGGATATCAGCCCCAGCATTTT.

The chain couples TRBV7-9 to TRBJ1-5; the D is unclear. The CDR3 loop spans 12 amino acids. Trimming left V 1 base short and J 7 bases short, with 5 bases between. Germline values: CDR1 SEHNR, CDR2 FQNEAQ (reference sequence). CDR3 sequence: CASSLERQPQHF. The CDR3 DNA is TGTGCCAGCAGCTTAGAACGACAGCCCCAGCATTTT. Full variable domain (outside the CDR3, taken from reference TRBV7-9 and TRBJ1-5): DTGVSQNPRHKITKRGQNVTFRCDPISEHNRLYWYRQTLGQGPEFLTYFQNEAQLEKSRLLSDRFSAERPKGSFSTLEIQRTEQGDSAMYLCASSLERQPQHFGDGTRLSIL.

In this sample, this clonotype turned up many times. The CDR3 DNA reads as TGTGCCAGCAGTCAATTCCCACTAGCGGGAAACAATGAGCAGTTCTTC. This codes for CASSQFPLAGNNEQFF. The chain recombines TRBV7-3 with TRBJ2-1, with 10 bases aligning to TRBD2. Germline V CDR1 and CDR2: SGHTA, FQGTGA. This CDR3 has 16 amino acids. V lost 6 bases, J lost 5 bases, and 10 bases stayed unmatched.

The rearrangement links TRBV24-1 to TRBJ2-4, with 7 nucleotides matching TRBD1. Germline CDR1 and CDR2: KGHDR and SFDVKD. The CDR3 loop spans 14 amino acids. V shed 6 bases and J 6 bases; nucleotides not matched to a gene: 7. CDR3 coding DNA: TGTGCCACCAGTCCAAAGACAGGGTCAAACATTCAGTACTTC. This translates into CATSPKTGSNIQYF.

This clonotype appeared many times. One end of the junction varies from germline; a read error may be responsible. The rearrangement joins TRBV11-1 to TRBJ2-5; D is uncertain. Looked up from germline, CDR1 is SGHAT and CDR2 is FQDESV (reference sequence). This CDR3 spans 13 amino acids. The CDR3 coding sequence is TGTGCCAGCACCTTAGCCAGCAAAGAGACCCAGTACTTC. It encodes CASTLASKETQYF.

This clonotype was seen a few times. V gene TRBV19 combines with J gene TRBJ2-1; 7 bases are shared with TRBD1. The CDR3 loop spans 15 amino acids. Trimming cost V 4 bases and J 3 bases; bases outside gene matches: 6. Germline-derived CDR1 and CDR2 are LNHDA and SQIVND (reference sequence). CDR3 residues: CASSKQGTGYNEQFF. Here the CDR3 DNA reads TGTGCCAGTAGTAAACAGGGGACCGGCTACAATGAGCAGTTCTTC.

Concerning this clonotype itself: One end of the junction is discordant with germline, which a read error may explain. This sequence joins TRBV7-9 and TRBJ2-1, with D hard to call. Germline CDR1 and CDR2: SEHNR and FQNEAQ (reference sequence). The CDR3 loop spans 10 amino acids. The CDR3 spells CASSLAERFF. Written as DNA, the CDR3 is TGTGCCAGCAGCTTAGCGGAGCGGTTCTTC.

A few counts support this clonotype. Here the CDR3 reads CASFWGTGNTIYF. In nucleotides, the CDR3 is TGTGCCAGCTTTTGGGGAACTGGAAACACCATATATTTT. The V gene is TRBV18, the J gene TRBJ1-3; D is unclear. CDR1 is KGHSH, CDR2 LQKENI, per germline. The V end was cut by 7 bases, the J end by 2 bases, with 9 bases between. This CDR3 spans 13 amino acids.

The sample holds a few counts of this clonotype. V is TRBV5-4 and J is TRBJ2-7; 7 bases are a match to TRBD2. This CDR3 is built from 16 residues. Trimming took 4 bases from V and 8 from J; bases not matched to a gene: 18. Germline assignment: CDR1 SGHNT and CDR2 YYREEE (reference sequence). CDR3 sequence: CASSPRFGGDYGQQYF. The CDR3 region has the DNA TGTGCCAGCAGCCCGAGGTTTGGCGGGGACTACGGACAGCAGTACTTC.

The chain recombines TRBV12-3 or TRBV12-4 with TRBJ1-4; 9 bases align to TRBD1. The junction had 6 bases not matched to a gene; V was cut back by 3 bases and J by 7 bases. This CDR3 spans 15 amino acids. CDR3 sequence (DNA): TGTGCCAGCAGTTTGACAGGGGGGCGCGGTGAAAAACTGTTTTTT. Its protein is CASSLTGGRGEKLFF.

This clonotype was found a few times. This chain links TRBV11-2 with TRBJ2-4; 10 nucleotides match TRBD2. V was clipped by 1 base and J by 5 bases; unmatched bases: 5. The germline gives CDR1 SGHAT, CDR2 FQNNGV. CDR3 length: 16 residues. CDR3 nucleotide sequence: TGTGCCAGCAGCTTAGGAACAGCGGGAGGGGAAAACATTCAGTACTTC. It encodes CASSLGTAGGENIQYF.

The chain's CDR3 is CASSSTRDRGRVYEQYF. The CDR3 DNA reads as TGTGCCAGCAGCTCGACCCGGGACAGGGGGCGCGTGTACGAGCAGTACTTC. The V and J genes are TRBV11-2 and TRBJ2-7; 12 bases map to TRBD1. V lost 4 bases and J lost 4; bases outside the gene matches: 11. The CDR3 extends over 17 amino acids. Germline V lookup: CDR1 SGHAT, CDR2 FQNNGV.